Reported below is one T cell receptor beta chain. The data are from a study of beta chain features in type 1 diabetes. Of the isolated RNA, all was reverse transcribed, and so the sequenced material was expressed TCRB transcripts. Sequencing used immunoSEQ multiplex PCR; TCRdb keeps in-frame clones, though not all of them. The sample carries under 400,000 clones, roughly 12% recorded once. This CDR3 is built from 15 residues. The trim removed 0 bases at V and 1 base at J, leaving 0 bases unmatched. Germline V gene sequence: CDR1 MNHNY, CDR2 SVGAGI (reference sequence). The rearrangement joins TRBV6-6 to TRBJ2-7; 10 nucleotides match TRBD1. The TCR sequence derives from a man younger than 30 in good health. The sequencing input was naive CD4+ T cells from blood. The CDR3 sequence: CASSYSGQGSYEQYF. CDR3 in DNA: TGTGCCAGCAGTTACTCGGGACAGGGGTCCTACGAGCAGTACTTC.